This entry lists 6 T cell receptor beta chains sequenced from one sample in a study of blood T cell repertoires in COVID-19. Method: immunoSEQ multiplex PCR; TCRdb's copy keeps in-frame clones and lacks some. This table has 100,000 or so clones, about nine tenths appearing once. Sequenced material: peripheral blood. The source is a middle-aged man with acute or convalescent COVID-19.

V usage is TRBV7-2 and J usage is TRBJ2-2; D perhaps matches TRBD1 (6 bases). The V end was cut by 5 bases, the J end by 4 bases, with 11 bases between. Per the germline V gene, CDR1 is SGHTA and CDR2 is FQGNSA. The CDR3 spans 14 residues. The DNA of the CDR3 is TGTGCCAGCAGCCCACAGGGTATCACCGGGGAGCTGTTTTTT. It specifies CASSPQGITGELFF.

The gene calls are TRBV5-5 and TRBJ2-3, with 7 bases matching TRBD2. Looked up from germline, CDR1 is SGHKS and CDR2 is YYEKEE (reference sequence). J was trimmed by 5 bases and V by 3 bases; bases with no gene match: 0. This CDR3 has 12 amino acids. The CDR3 sequence: CASSWGGDTQYF. CDR3 nucleotide sequence: TGTGCCAGCAGCTGGGGGGGAGATACGCAGTATTTT.

This chain links TRBV20-1 with TRBJ2-3; 7 bases agree with TRBD1. The germline V gene has CDR1 DFQATT and CDR2 SNEGSKA (reference sequence). The CDR3 contains 15 residues. The V segment lost 3 bases and the J segment 0 bases; nucleotides outside the gene matches: 6. This CDR3 is CSASRQGDSTDTQYF. The CDR3 bases are TGCAGTGCTAGTCGTCAGGGGGATAGCACAGATACGCAGTATTTT.

CDR3 protein: CASSYRDRNSPLHF. The CDR3 nucleotides read TGTGCCAGCAGTTACCGGGACAGGAATTCACCCCTCCACTTT. The V call is TRBV6-5, the J call TRBJ1-6; 8 bases are a match to TRBD1. CDR3 length: 14 amino acids. Germline CDR1 is MNHEY and CDR2 is SVGAGI. The V segment lost 2 bases and the J segment 7 bases; nucleotides outside the gene matches: 1.

The chain links TRBV5-1 to TRBJ2-5, with 7 bases matching TRBD1. The ends lost 4 bases at V and 5 bases at J; junction bases unmatched: 11. This CDR3 region has 15 residues. CDR1 is SGHRS and CDR2 is YFSETQ in the germline V gene. The CDR3 protein is CASSRGQAEGETQYF. CDR3 bases: TGCGCCAGCAGCAGAGGACAGGCCGAGGGGGAGACCCAGTACTTC. Using reference TRBV5-1 and TRBJ2-5 for the parts outside the CDR3, the full variable domain is KAGVTQTPRYLIKTRGQQVTLSCSPISGHRSVSWYQQTPGQGLQFLFEYFSETQRNKGNFPGRFSGRQFSNSRSEMNVSTLELGDSALYLCASSRGQAEGETQYFGPGTRLLVL.

The rearrangement uses TRBV27 and TRBJ2-7, with TRBD2 identical over 7 bases. V shed 3 bases and J 4 bases; nucleotides not matched to a gene: 3. The germline gives CDR1 MNHEY, CDR2 SMNVEV (reference sequence). This CDR3 is built from 13 residues. The CDR3 DNA is TGTGCCAGCAGTTTTGGGGGAGGGTACGAGCAGTACTTC. It yields the protein CASSFGGGYEQYF.